The TCR beta chain under discussion was sequenced for a study of blood T cells in healthy people across ages. Across the study: For every two T cells, template switching captured about one barcoded beta molecule.

The V gene's germline CDR1 is SQVTM and CDR2 ANQGSEA. J lost 1 base, V lost 3 bases, and 3 bases had no gene match. CDR3 length equals 14 residues. A second PCR of 7 to 11 cycles used a sample-barcoded 5' primer and a J-beta primer mix. A tag from a template-switch adaptor with 12 random nucleotides marked each cDNA molecule. From the 5' RACE reads, TCRdb called clonotypes with MiXCR, one entry per CDR3 protein. In the table there are about 1.1 million distinct CDR3 sequences, 35% to 40% of which are singletons. The clonotype originates from a young man in good health. J is TRBJ1-1 and V is TRBV29-1, with TRBD1 identical over 9 bases. Sequencing was performed on blood. For the CDR3, the DNA is TGCAGCGTTGACACGACAGGGGGGAACACTGAAGCTTTCTTT. It translates to CSVDTTGGNTEAFF.